The present entry profiles one T cell receptor (beta chain) with its context. This clone was recorded once. Base qualities are missing; no much larger clone stands one base away. After being thawed and rested overnight, PBMC were stained with GMM-loaded CD1B tetramer, a Live/Dead dye and anti-CD3, and were then sorted on a FACS Aria II. The CD1B tetramers were loaded with C32 glucose monomycolate that had been purified from Rhodococcus equi. Before cryopreservation, the PBMC later used for tetramer sorting had been depleted of CD14-expressing monocytes as part of a separate study. From each donor, about 100,000 tetramer-negative cells were also sorted and analyzed side by side with the tetramer-positive cells. GMM-loaded CD1B tetramers were used to sort antigen-specific T cells from four healthy South African adults. The sample is drawn from a study of T cells in tuberculosis (dated by TCRdb to the late 2010s). Regarding the study in general: In the study, CD1B tetramers and high-throughput TCR immunosequencing were combined to characterize T cells specific for the mycobacterial lipid antigen glucose monomycolate (GMM). Beyond this particular receptor, the publication reports: T cells binding the CD1B-GMM tetramer with low affinity may have been missed by the stringent sort gate.

Because TCR-alpha and TCR-beta chains were sequenced unpaired, no chain pairing information was available. The immunoSEQ multiplex PCR assay was used to generate TCR libraries, with TCR-beta and/or TCR-alpha/delta assays applied to each sample. Amplified TCR libraries were sequenced on the Illumina high-throughput platform. Per the source publication's procedure: Clustering and dimensionality reduction were performed using pairwise TCRdist distances among GMM-specific receptors from ex vivo sorted or in vitro expanded T cells. Sequence motifs defined by gene usage and CDR3 content were tested for enrichment in tetramer-positive versus tetramer-negative populations. TCRdb carries this immuneACCESS record with in-frame sequences only. Its versions omit some clonotypes, under half of them owing to an unresolved V gene in the studies checked, with the rest unexplained. The V and J calls and clone size were taken over from that table, and D and trimming were inferred from the DNA. The table for this sample lists approximately 58,000 clones; nearly 90% of them were counted only once. In total, the top ten clones hold 21% of the sample.

Here V drops 5 bases and J drops 10 bases, and the junction holds 12 bases not matched to any gene. The CDR3 measures 16 amino acids from cysteine to phenylalanine. Only CDR3 DNA remains: 48 bases, in frame from the first base. The germline V gene specifies MDHEN as CDR1 and SYDVKM as CDR2. The receptor was isolated from an adult woman with latent tuberculosis. The sequencing sample was made of CD1b-GMM tetramer-negative cells sorted from PBMCs. The cell subset or site tag for this specimen amounts to: T cells not binding CD1B-GMM tetramer, sorted from same donor. The receptor chain draws on TRBV28 and TRBJ2-1; 12 middle bases align to TRBD2. CDR3 sequence: CASSHSTSGRTREQFF. The nucleotide sequence is given as TGTGCCAGCAGTCATTCAACTAGCGGGAGGACTAGGGAGCAGTTCTTC.